These 28 T cell receptor beta chains originate from one sample sequenced in a study of response to subunit inactivated influenza vaccine. MiXCR was run by TCRdb on the RT-PCR reads, yielding one entry per CDR3 protein. The profile covers 610,000 or so distinct CDR3 sequences, with about 14% appearing a single time and roughly 10% taken by the ten largest. The sample was PBMCs from blood, taken 11 to 12 days after vaccination. Receptors were obtained from a man aged 45-65 years who received an inactivated influenza vaccine.

The genes are TRBV5-1 and TRBJ2-1; D possibly corresponds to TRBD1 (6 bases). From germline, CDR1 is SGHRS and CDR2 YFSETQ. This CDR3 spans 16 amino acids. V was cut by 0 bases and J by 0 bases, with 10 bases left in between. This CDR3 is CASSLVGQFSYNEQFF. The CDR3 coding sequence is TGCGCCAGCAGCTTGGTAGGACAGTTCTCCTACAATGAGCAGTTCTTC.

The chain employs TRBV28 and TRBJ2-6, with 10 bases matching TRBD2. The CDR3 spans 18 residues. Germline V lookup: CDR1 MDHEN, CDR2 SYDVKM. Germline trimming cut 8 bases from V and 2 bases from J; bases unmatched to any gene: 12. The CDR3 sequence is CASGPLRAGGTGANVLTF. CDR3 coding DNA: TGTGCCAGCGGACCGCTACGAGCGGGAGGGACTGGGGCCAACGTCCTGACTTTC.

The sample holds a few counts of this clonotype. The chain links TRBV12-3 or TRBV12-4 to TRBJ2-5, with D perhaps given as TRBD1 or TRBD2 (7 bases each). With 0 bases removed from V and 1 base from J, the gap between germline ends came to 12 bases. This CDR3 spans 16 amino acids. DNA of the CDR3: TGTGCCAGCAGTTTAGCCAGGGGGGGTCCCCAAGAGACCCAGTACTTC. It translates to CASSLARGGPQETQYF.

V and J are TRBV12-3 or TRBV12-4 and TRBJ1-6, with a possible D match to TRBD1 (6 bases). The CDR3 spans 14 residues. The V end was cut by 3 bases, the J end by 7 bases, with 10 bases between. In DNA, the CDR3 is TGTGCCAGCAGTTTTACAGGGTCCAATTCACCCCTCCACTTT. Translation: CASSFTGSNSPLHF.

The genes are TRBV29-1 and TRBJ2-3; D gene unclear. The V gene lost 6 bases and the J gene lost 0 bases, with 16 bases spanning the gap. Per germline, CDR1 SQVTM and CDR2 ANQGSEA. The CDR3 has 15 residues. Here the CDR3 reads CSVVPRAPSTDTQYF. In DNA form, the CDR3 reads TGCAGCGTCGTCCCGCGCGCCCCCAGCACAGATACGCAGTATTTT.

This clonotype has only a few counts. This chain uses TRBV20-1 with TRBJ2-2; 7 nucleotides agree with TRBD1. From germline, CDR1 is DFQATT and CDR2 SNEGSKA (reference sequence). The CDR3 extends over 13 amino acids. The J segment lost 6 bases and the V segment lost 3 bases, leaving 4 bases of the junction unmatched. CDR3 nucleotides: TGCAGTGCTAGGTCAGACAGGGCCGGGGAGCTGTTTTTT. Its translation: CSARSDRAGELFF.

V is TRBV11-2 and J is TRBJ2-7, with 9 nucleotides matching TRBD2. Trimming at V came to 5 bases and at J to 7 bases, leaving 12 bases not matched to a gene. Germline loops: CDR1 SGHAT, CDR2 FQNNGV. The length of the CDR3 is 15 residues. The CDR3 loop reads CASSPRLAGMGEQYF. CDR3 nucleotides: TGTGCCAGCAGCCCACGCCTAGCGGGAATGGGAGAGCAGTACTTC.

The chain uses TRBV29-1 and TRBJ1-4; the match to TRBD1 covers 9 bases. Germline CDR1 is SQVTM and CDR2 is ANQGSEA. The CDR3 spans 13 residues. J was trimmed by 5 bases and V by 6 bases; bases with no gene match: 4. The chain's CDR3 is CSVQGAQNEKLFF. CDR3 nucleotide sequence: TGCAGCGTACAGGGGGCGCAGAATGAAAAACTGTTTTTT.

This clonotype was found a few times. The V gene is TRBV5-5, the J gene TRBJ1-5, with TRBD1 matching 8 bases. There are 17 residues in the CDR3. Germline V gives CDR1 SGHKS, CDR2 YYEKEE (reference sequence). The trim removed 3 bases at V and 2 bases at J, leaving 10 bases unmatched. CDR3 region: CASSWKLQGAGNQPQHF. DNA of the CDR3: TGTGCCAGCAGCTGGAAGCTCCAGGGGGCTGGCAATCAGCCCCAGCATTTT.

The table lists this clonotype with a few counts. V is TRBV27 and J is TRBJ2-7; 9 bases match TRBD1. Germline CDR1 MNHEY, CDR2 SMNVEV (reference sequence). There are 13 residues in the CDR3. Trimming took 4 bases from V and 7 from J; bases not matched to a gene: 5. This chain's CDR3 is CASSSTGGSEQYF. The CDR3 bases are TGTGCCAGCAGTTCGACAGGGGGAAGTGAGCAGTACTTC.

The rearrangement links TRBV5-5 to TRBJ2-1, with D tentatively TRBD1 or TRBD2 (6 bases each). The CDR3 loop spans 15 amino acids. V was clipped by 2 bases and J by 8 bases, with 17 bases between them. CDR1 is SGHKS and CDR2 is YYEKEE in the germline V gene (reference sequence). The CDR3 DNA follows: TGTGCCAGCAGCTTACGGGGGCGAGATAGGGATGAGCAGTTCTTC. The encoded protein is CASSLRGRDRDEQFF.

The rearrangement uses TRBV12-3 or TRBV12-4 and TRBJ2-7, with D perhaps matching TRBD2 (5 bases). Between the trimmed V and J ends, which lost 7 bases and 7 bases, there was a span of 17 bases. This CDR3 spans 13 amino acids. The CDR3 bases are TGTGCCAGCATTCGCGGAGCTACGGGAGAGCAGTACTTC. Its translation: CASIRGATGEQYF.

This rearrangement joins TRBV4-1 to TRBJ2-7, with D maybe TRBD1 (5 bases). V lost 0 bases and J lost 0, with 12 bases in between. The CDR3 consists of 16 residues. In germline, CDR1 is MGHRA, CDR2 YSYEKL. The CDR3 region has the DNA TGCGCCAGCAGCCAAGAGTCAGGGTGGAGCTCCTACGAGCAGTACTTC. This codes for CASSQESGWSSYEQYF.

The V call is TRBV7-2, the J call TRBJ2-3, with no clear D. The CDR3 loop spans 13 amino acids. Germline loops: CDR1 SGHTA, CDR2 FQGNSA. Deletions cut 5 bases from V and 6 bases from J, with 12 bases between. The DNA of the CDR3 is TGTGCCAGCAGCCAATTAAATGGGGATACGCAGTATTTT. It specifies CASSQLNGDTQYF.

The V and J genes are TRBV11-2 and TRBJ1-1; D is ambiguous. Trimming cost V 1 base and J 5 bases, with 5 bases left between them. CDR3 length equals 12 residues. CDR1 is SGHAT and CDR2 is FQNNGV in the germline V gene. Written as DNA, the CDR3 is TGTGCCAGCAGCTTAGGTAAGACTGAAGCTTTCTTT. It specifies CASSLGKTEAFF.

The chain employs TRBV24-1 and TRBJ1-1; no reliable D call. Germline CDR1 KGHDR, CDR2 SFDVKD. There are 13 residues in the CDR3. The V gene lost 3 bases and the J gene lost 1 base, with 5 bases spanning the gap. The CDR3 nucleotides read TGTGCCACCAGTGATAGTAGGAACACTGAAGCTTTCTTT. Translating gives CATSDSRNTEAFF.

The J gene is TRBJ2-7, the V gene TRBV28, with a possible D match to TRBD1 (5 bases). Per the germline V gene, CDR1 is MDHEN and CDR2 is SYDVKM. V lost 8 bases and J lost 5, with 37 bases in between. The CDR3 is made up of 20 amino acids. CDR3 in DNA: TGTGCCAGCTACCCGAAATTTCGACAGACAAGACCCCAAGCCCCTAACGAGCAGTACTTC. Amino acid sequence: CASYPKFRQTRPQAPNEQYF.

At least ten counts were recorded for this clonotype. The rearrangement links TRBV28 to TRBJ2-1; 7 nucleotides match TRBD2. Germline-derived CDR1 and CDR2 are MDHEN and SYDVKM. The V and J ends lost 3 bases and 0 bases, in that order; junction bases with no gene match: 8. The length of the CDR3 is 17 residues. The CDR3 is CASSLEPGGSSYNEQFF. CDR3 in DNA: TGTGCCAGCAGTTTGGAGCCCGGGGGGAGCTCCTACAATGAGCAGTTCTTC.

This clonotype was counted a few times. The chain recombines TRBV4-2 with TRBJ2-3; 8 bases are a match to TRBD2. The CDR3 length is 16 residues. After removal of 1 base from V and 2 bases from J, the junction contained 5 bases not matched to a gene. Germline CDR1 is LGHNA and CDR2 is YNFKEQ. The DNA of the CDR3 is TGTGCCAGCAGCCAAGGGGGCGGGGGGTTCACAGATACGCAGTATTTT. Its protein product is CASSQGGGGFTDTQYF.

This clonotype was recorded at least ten times. The chain has TRBV10-3 and TRBJ2-7; D unclear. This CDR3 is built from 12 residues. The V gene's germline CDR1 is ENHRY and CDR2 SYGVKD. The ends were cut back, 3 bases at V and 0 bases at J, with 3 bases in the middle. The DNA for the CDR3 is TGTGCCATCAGTGATGACTCCTACGAGCAGTACTTC. This translates into CAISDDSYEQYF.

This sequence joins TRBV20-1 and TRBJ2-7; TRBD2 matches at 13 bases. The ends lost 0 bases at V and 4 bases at J; junction bases unmatched: 9. Germline CDR1 and CDR2: DFQATT and SNEGSKA (reference sequence). The CDR3 consists of 17 residues. The CDR3 is CSARDPRTSGSPYEQYF. In nucleotides, the CDR3 is TGCAGTGCTAGAGACCCACGGACTAGCGGGAGTCCGTACGAGCAGTACTTC.

V is TRBV29-1 and J is TRBJ1-1; D is perhaps TRBD1 (6 bases). The V gene's germline CDR1 is SQVTM and CDR2 ANQGSEA. This CDR3 contains 14 residues. With 6 bases removed from V and 1 base from J, the gap between germline ends came to 15 bases. The CDR3 sequence is CSVAVGTSNTEAFF. The CDR3 DNA is TGCAGCGTCGCCGTTGGGACATCGAACACTGAAGCTTTCTTT.

This clonotype was found many times. This chain connects TRBV20-1 to TRBJ2-3; 14 bases match TRBD2. The CDR3 spans 12 residues. Germline CDR1 and CDR2: DFQATT and SNEGSKA (reference sequence). V lost 4 bases, J lost 12 bases, and 3 bases stayed unmatched. CDR3 residues: CSATGTSGSQYF. DNA for the CDR3: TGCAGTGCTACCGGGACTAGCGGGAGTCAGTATTTT.

V and J are TRBV7-6 and TRBJ2-3; 8 bases align to TRBD2. This CDR3 spans 17 amino acids. V was clipped by 2 bases and J by 3 bases; unmatched bases: 10. CDR1 and CDR2 from the germline V gene are SGHVS and FNYEAQ. CDR3 DNA: TGTGCCAGCAGCTTATGGGTGTCGGGAGGGCCTACAGATACGCAGTATTTT. Encoded protein: CASSLWVSGGPTDTQYF.

The chain joins TRBV10-3 to TRBJ2-5; 7 bases align to TRBD2. Trimming cost V 4 bases and J 5 bases; bases outside gene matches: 10. Germline V CDR1 and CDR2: ENHRY, SYGVKD. The CDR3 runs 15 residues. The CDR3 protein is CAISGGAGKGETQYF. The CDR3 nucleotides read TGTGCCATCAGTGGTGGAGCGGGGAAGGGGGAGACCCAGTACTTC.

This clonotype was observed a handful of times. This chain joins TRBV28 and TRBJ2-7, with 9 bases fitting TRBD2. Germline CDR1 reads MDHEN; CDR2 reads SYDVKM. V dropped 7 bases and J dropped 4; count of bases not matched to a gene: 11. The CDR3 totals 15 residues. The DNA for the CDR3 is TGTGCCAGCAATGAAATGACTAGCGGAGGTTACGAGCAGTACTTC. Its translation is CASNEMTSGGYEQYF.

The chain has TRBV7-9 and TRBJ1-1, with unresolved D. The CDR3 is made up of 14 amino acids. Trimming left V 8 bases short and J 2 bases short, with 15 bases between. Germline V gene sequence: CDR1 SEHNR, CDR2 FQNEAQ (reference sequence). CDR3 sequence: CASGRLQSNTEAFF. CDR3 sequence (DNA): TGTGCCAGCGGTCGTTTACAGTCCAACACTGAAGCTTTCTTT.

The rearrangement joins TRBV2 to TRBJ2-7; 8 nucleotides agree with TRBD1. The CDR3 has 15 amino acids. J lost 2 bases, V lost 6 bases, and 9 bases had no gene match. Germline CDR1 reads SNHLY; CDR2 reads FYNNEI. CDR3 DNA: TGTGCCAGCAGGGCCGGGACAGGCTCAACCTACGAGCAGTACTTC. Translated, it gives CASRAGTGSTYEQYF.